This T cell receptor beta chain emerged from a study of control samples from healthy donors and cancer patients. This clone showed up just a few times. The protocol was immunoSEQ multiplex PCR, while the TCRdb copy is restricted to in-frame clones and leaves out a portion. The sample holds roughly 63,000 clones, 90% seen once. This CDR3 region has 14 residues. Germline CDR1 is MNHEY and CDR2 is SVGEGT. V was trimmed by 7 bases and J by 2 bases, leaving 12 bases between them. The V call is TRBV6-2 or TRBV6-3, the J call TRBJ1-5, with D perhaps TRBD1 (6 bases). Material: PBMCs. The TCR sequence derives from a man aged 55-75 years with colorectal cancer. Here the CDR3 DNA reads TGTGCCAGCACCCCCCCAGGGGGCAATCAGCCCCAGCATTTT. It yields the protein CASTPPGGNQPQHF.